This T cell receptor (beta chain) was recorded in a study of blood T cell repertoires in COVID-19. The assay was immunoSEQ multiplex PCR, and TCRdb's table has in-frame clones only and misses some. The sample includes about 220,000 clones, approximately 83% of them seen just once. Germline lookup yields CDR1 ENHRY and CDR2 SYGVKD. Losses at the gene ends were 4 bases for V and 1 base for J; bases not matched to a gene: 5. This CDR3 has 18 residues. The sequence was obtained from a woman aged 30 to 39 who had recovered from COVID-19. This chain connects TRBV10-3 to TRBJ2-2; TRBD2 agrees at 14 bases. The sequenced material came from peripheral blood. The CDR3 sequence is CAISARTSGRLNTGELFF. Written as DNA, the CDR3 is TGTGCCATCAGTGCACGGACTAGCGGGAGGCTGAACACCGGGGAGCTGTTTTTT.